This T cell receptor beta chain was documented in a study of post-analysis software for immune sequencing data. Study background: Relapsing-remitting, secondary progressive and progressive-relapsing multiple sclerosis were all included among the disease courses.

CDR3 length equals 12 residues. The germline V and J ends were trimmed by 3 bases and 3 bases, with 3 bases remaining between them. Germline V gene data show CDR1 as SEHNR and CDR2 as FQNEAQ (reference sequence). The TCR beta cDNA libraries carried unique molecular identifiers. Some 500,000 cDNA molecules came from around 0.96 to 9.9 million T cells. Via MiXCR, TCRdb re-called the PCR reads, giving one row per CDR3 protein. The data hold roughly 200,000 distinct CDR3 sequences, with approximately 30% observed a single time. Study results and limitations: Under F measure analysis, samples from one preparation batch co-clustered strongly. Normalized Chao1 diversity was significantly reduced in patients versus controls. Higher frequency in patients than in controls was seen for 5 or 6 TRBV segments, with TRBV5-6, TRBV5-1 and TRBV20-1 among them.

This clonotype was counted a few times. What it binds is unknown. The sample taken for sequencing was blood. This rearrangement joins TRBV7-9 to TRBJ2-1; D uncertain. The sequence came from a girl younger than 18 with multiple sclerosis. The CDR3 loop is CASSFLYNEQFF. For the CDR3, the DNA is TGTGCCAGCAGCTTTCTCTACAATGAGCAGTTCTTC.